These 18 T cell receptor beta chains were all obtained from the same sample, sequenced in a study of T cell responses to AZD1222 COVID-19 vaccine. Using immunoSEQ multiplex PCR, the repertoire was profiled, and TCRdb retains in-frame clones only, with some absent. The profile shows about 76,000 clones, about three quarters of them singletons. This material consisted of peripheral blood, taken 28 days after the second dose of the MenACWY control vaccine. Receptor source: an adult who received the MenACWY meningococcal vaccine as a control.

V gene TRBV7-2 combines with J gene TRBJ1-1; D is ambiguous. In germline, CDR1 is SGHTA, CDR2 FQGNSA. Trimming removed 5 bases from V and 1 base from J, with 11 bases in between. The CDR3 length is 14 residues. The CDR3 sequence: CASSPRTGNTEAFF. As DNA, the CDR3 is TGTGCCAGCAGCCCACGGACGGGGAACACTGAAGCTTTCTTT. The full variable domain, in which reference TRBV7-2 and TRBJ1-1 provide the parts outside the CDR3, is GAGVSQSPSNKVTEKGKDVELRCDPISGHTALYWYRQSLGQGLEFLIYFQGNSAPDKSGLPSDRFSAERTGGSVSTLTIQRTQQEDSAVYLCASSPRTGNTEAFFGQGTRLTVV.

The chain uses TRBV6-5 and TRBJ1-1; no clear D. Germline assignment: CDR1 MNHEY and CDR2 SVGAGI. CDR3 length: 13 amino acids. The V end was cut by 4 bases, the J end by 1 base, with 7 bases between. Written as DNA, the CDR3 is TGTGCCAGCAGTTCCCAAACGAACACTGAAGCTTTCTTT. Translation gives CASSSQTNTEAFF.

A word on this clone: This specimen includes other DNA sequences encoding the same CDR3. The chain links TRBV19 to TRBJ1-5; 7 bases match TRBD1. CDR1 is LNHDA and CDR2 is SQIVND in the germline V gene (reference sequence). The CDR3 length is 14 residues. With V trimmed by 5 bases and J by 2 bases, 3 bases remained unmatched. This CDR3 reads CASSGTGGNQPQHF. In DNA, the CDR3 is TGTGCCAGTAGTGGAACAGGGGGCAATCAGCCCCAGCATTTT.

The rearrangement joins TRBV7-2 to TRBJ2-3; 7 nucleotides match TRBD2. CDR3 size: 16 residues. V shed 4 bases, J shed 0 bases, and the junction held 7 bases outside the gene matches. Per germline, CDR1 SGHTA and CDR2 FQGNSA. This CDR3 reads CASSSLRLASTDTQYF. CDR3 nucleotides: TGTGCCAGCAGCTCTCTCAGACTAGCCAGCACAGATACGCAGTATTTT.

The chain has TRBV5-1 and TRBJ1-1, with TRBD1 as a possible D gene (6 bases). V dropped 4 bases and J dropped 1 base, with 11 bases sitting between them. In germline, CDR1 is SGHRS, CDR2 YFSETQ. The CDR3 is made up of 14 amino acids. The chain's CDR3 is CASSPSTGNTEAFF. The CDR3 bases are TGCGCCAGCAGCCCCTCGACAGGGAACACTGAAGCTTTCTTT.

CDR3 nucleotide sequence: TGTGCTAGTGGTTTGAACGGGGGGCGGAATGACTATGGCTACACCTTC. Its translation: CASGLNGGRNDYGYTF. The chain is built from TRBV12-5 and TRBJ1-2; possible D gene TRBD1, 6 bases. Germline lookup yields CDR1 LGHNT and CDR2 FRNRAP. The CDR3 totals 16 residues. V shed 2 bases and J shed 3 bases, with 16 bases lying between them.

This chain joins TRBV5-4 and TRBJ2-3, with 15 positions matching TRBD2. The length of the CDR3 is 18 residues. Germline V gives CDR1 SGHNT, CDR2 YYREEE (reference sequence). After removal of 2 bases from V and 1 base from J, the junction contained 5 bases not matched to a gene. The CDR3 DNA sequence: TGTGCCAGCAGCTTCGGACTAGCGGGGGGGCTAGGCACAGATACGCAGTATTTT. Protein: CASSFGLAGGLGTDTQYF.

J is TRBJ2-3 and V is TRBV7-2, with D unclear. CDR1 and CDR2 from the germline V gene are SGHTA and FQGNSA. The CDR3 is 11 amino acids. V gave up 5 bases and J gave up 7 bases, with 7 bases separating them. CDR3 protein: CASSLDNTQYF. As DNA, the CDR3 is TGTGCCAGCAGCCTCGACAATACGCAGTATTTT.

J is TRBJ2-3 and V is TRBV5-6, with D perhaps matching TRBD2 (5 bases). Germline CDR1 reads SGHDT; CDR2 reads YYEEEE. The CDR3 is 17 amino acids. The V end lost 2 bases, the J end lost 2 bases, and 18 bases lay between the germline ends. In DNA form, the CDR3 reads TGTGCCAGCAGCTTAACTATCCGAGAGGGCTACACAGATACGCAGTATTTT. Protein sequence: CASSLTIREGYTDTQYF.

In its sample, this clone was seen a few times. CDR3 amino acids: CASENSGNTIYF. The CDR3 DNA follows: TGTGCCAGTGAAAACTCTGGAAACACCATATATTTT. V and J are TRBV19 and TRBJ1-3; D ambiguous. Germline V CDR1 and CDR2: LNHDA, SQIVND (reference sequence). The V gene lost 8 bases and the J gene lost 0 bases, with 5 bases spanning the gap. The CDR3 sequence is 12 residues long.

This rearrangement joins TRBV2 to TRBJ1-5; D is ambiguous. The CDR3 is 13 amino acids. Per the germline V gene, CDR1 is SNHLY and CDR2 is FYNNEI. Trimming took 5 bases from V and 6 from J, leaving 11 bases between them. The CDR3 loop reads CASSLIGGQPQHF. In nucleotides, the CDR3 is TGTGCCAGCAGTCTAATAGGCGGTCAGCCCCAGCATTTT.

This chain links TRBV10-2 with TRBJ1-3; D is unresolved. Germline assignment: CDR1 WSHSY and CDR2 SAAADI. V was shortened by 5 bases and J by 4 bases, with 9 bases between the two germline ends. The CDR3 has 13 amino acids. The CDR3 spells CASSTGVGNTIYF. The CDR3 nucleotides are TGCGCCAGCAGTACGGGAGTGGGAAACACCATATATTTT.

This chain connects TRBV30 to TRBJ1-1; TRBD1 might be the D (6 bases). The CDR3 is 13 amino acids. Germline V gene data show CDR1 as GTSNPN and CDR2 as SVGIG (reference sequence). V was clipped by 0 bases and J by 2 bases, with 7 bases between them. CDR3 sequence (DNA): TGTGCCTGGAGTGTGGACAGAAACACTGAAGCTTTCTTT. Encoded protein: CAWSVDRNTEAFF.

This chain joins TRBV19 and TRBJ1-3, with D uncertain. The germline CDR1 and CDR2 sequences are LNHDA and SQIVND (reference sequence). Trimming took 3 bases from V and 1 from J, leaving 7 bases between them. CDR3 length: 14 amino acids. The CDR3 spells CASSMGVSGNTIYF. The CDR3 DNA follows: TGTGCCAGTAGTATGGGAGTTTCTGGAAACACCATATATTTT. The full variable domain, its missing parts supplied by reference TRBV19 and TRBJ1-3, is DGGITQSPKYLFRKEGQNVTLSCEQNLNHDAMYWYRQDPGQGLRLIYYSQIVNDFQKGDIAEGYSVSREKKESFPLTVTSAQKNPTAFYLCASSMGVSGNTIYFGEGSWLTVV.

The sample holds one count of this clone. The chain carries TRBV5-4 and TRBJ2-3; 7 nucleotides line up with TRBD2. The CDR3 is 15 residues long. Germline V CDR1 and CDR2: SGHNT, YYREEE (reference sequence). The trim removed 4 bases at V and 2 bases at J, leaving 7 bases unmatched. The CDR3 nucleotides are TGTGCCAGCAGCCTTCAAGCGGGGCCCACAGATACGCAGTATTTT. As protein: CASSLQAGPTDTQYF.

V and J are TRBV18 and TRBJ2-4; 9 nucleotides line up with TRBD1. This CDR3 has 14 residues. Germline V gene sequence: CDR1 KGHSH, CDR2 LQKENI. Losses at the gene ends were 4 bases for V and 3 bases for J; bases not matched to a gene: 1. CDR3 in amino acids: CASSRGQGKNIQYF. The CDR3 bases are TGTGCCAGCTCACGGGGACAGGGCAAAAACATTCAGTACTTC.

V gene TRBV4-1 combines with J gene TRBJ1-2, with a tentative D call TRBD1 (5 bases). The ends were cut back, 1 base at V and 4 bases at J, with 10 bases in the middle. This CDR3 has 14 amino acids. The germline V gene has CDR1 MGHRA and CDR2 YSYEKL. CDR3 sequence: CASSQVGAFYGYTF. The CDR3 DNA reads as TGCGCCAGCAGCCAAGTCGGGGCGTTCTATGGCTACACCTTC.

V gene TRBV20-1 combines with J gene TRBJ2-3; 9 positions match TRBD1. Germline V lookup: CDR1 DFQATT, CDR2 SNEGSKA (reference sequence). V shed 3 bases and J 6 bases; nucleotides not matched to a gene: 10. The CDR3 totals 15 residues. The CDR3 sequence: CSASRWGQGGDTQYF. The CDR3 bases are TGCAGTGCTAGTCGCTGGGGACAGGGAGGGGATACGCAGTATTTT.